Listed below are T cell receptor beta chains from one sample, sequenced in a study of T cells in Graves' hyperthyroidism and ophthalmopathy. TCRdb reprocessed the multiplex PCR reads with MiXCR, giving one entry per CDR3 protein. The sample has approximately 700,000 distinct CDR3 sequences, less than 45% seen once; the top ten hold less than 9%. Sequenced sample: peripheral blood or thyroid tissue (not recorded which). The receptors were gathered from an adult man with Graves' disease, either hyperthyroidism or ophthalmopathy (not recorded which). The CDR3 runs from the conserved cysteine through the conserved F or W. The order of the fields is D gene, clone size, J gene, V gene, CDR3 DNA, CDR3 protein. A D gene is named only where the DNA matches it firmly. Rows give clone size only sometimes, using once, few, many, or a class for an expanded clone.

D gene: .
clone size: many
J gene: TRBJ1-2
V gene: TRBV7-2
CDR3 DNA: TGTGCCAGCAGCTTGGTGGGACACGACTATGGCTACACCTTC
CDR3 protein: CASSLVGHDYGYTF

D gene: .
clone size: many
J gene: TRBJ1-1
V gene: TRBV2
CDR3 DNA: TGTGCCAGCAGTGAGGGGTGGGGAAGGGACACTGAAGCTTTCTTT
CDR3 protein: CASSEGWGRDTEAFF

D gene: .
clone size: many
J gene: TRBJ2-7
V gene: TRBV20-1
CDR3 DNA: TGCAGTGCTAGGGGGCCGTACGAGCAGTACTTC
CDR3 protein: CSARGPYEQYF

D gene: .
clone size: .
J gene: TRBJ1-6
V gene: TRBV12-5
CDR3 DNA: TGTGCTAGTGGCATGATACCCCTCCACTTT
CDR3 protein: CASGMIPLHF

D gene: .
clone size: .
J gene: TRBJ2-7
V gene: TRBV2
CDR3 DNA: TGTGCCAGCAGTTTTTATTCCCAGAATTACGAGCAGTACTTC
CDR3 protein: CASSFYSQNYEQYF

D gene: .
clone size: many
J gene: TRBJ1-4
V gene: TRBV9
CDR3 DNA: TGTGCCAGCAGCCCCGGGGGCGCTCGGGAAAAACTGTTTTTT
CDR3 protein: CASSPGGAREKLFF

D gene: TRBD1
clone size: .
J gene: TRBJ1-4
V gene: TRBV20-1
CDR3 DNA: TGCAGTGCCGGGACAGAGTCTTCGCGGGTGGATGAAAAACTGTTTTTT
CDR3 protein: CSAGTESSRVDEKLFF

D gene: .
clone size: many
J gene: TRBJ1-5
V gene: TRBV19
CDR3 DNA: TGTGCCACCTCTCGAACAGGGATCAATCAGCCCCAGCATTTT
CDR3 protein: CATSRTGINQPQHF

D gene: TRBD1
clone size: .
J gene: TRBJ1-5
V gene: TRBV7-8
CDR3 DNA: TGTGCCAGCAGCCACCCTAACTATGACAGGGATCGGCATCAGCCCCAGCATTTT
CDR3 protein: CASSHPNYDRDRHQPQHF

D gene: .
clone size: few
J gene: TRBJ1-2
V gene: TRBV5-5
CDR3 DNA: TGTGCCAGCAGCTTGGGGCTTGACAGATCTAACTATGGCTACACCTTC
CDR3 protein: CASSLGLDRSNYGYTF

D gene: TRBD2
clone size: once
J gene: TRBJ2-7
V gene: TRBV2
CDR3 DNA: TGTGCCAGCGGTGGGGAGGGGCAGTACTTC
CDR3 protein: CASGGEGQYF

D gene: .
clone size: many
J gene: TRBJ2-7
V gene: TRBV5-1
CDR3 DNA: TGCGCCAGCAGCCCCCGCGGAGGGGGACCCTACGAGCAGTACTTC
CDR3 protein: CASSPRGGGPYEQYF

D gene: .
clone size: many
J gene: TRBJ2-5
V gene: TRBV12-3/TRBV12-4
CDR3 DNA: TGTGCCAGCAGTCGAGAGAGGAGCGAGACCCAGTACTTC
CDR3 protein: CASSRERSETQYF

D gene: .
clone size: few
J gene: TRBJ1-3
V gene: TRBV19
CDR3 DNA: TGTGCCAGTAGTAAAATCGGTATTGGAAACACCATATATTTT
CDR3 protein: CASSKIGIGNTIYF

D gene: .
clone size: once
J gene: TRBJ1-4
V gene: TRBV7-9
CDR3 DNA: TGTGCCAGCAGCTTAGTACAGTATAATGAAAAACTGTTTTTT
CDR3 protein: CASSLVQYNEKLFF

D gene: TRBD1
clone size: .
J gene: TRBJ1-2
V gene: TRBV20-1
CDR3 DNA: TGCAGTGTTAGAGCCTCACGGGACAGGGGTGGCTATGGCTACACCTTC
CDR3 protein: CSVRASRDRGGYGYTF

D gene: TRBD2
clone size: .
J gene: TRBJ2-6
V gene: TRBV15
CDR3 DNA: TGTGCCACCAGCAGTGAATCGGGGGGCTCTGGGGCCAACGTCCTGACTTTC
CDR3 protein: CATSSESGGSGANVLTF

D gene: TRBD1
clone size: .
J gene: TRBJ2-7
V gene: TRBV7-9
CDR3 DNA: TGTGCCAGCAGCTTCCGGGACAGGGGTTTAGCCTACGAGCAGTACTTC
CDR3 protein: CASSFRDRGLAYEQYF

D gene: .
clone size: many
J gene: TRBJ1-4
V gene: TRBV7-9
CDR3 DNA: TGTGCCAGCAGTCGGACAGCTCAAAATGAAAAACTGTTTTTT
CDR3 protein: CASSRTAQNEKLFF

D gene: .
clone size: .
J gene: TRBJ2-5
V gene: TRBV10-1
CDR3 DNA: TGCGCCAGCAGTGAGCAAAGAGTTCCAGAGACCCAGTACTTC
CDR3 protein: CASSEQRVPETQYF

D gene: TRBD1
clone size: .
J gene: TRBJ1-4
V gene: TRBV5-4
CDR3 DNA: TGTGCCAGCAGTTCGGACAGGGAAGAAAAACTGTTTTTT
CDR3 protein: CASSSDREEKLFF

D gene: .
clone size: .
J gene: TRBJ1-2
V gene: TRBV7-9
CDR3 DNA: TGTGCCAGCAGCTTAGATGGCAGCTTCGGCTACACCTTC
CDR3 protein: CASSLDGSFGYTF

D gene: TRBD2
clone size: many
J gene: TRBJ2-7
V gene: TRBV15
CDR3 DNA: TGTGCCACCAGCAACCAGCGGGGGGGCCTCTACGAGCAGTACTTC
CDR3 protein: CATSNQRGGLYEQYF

D gene: .
clone size: many
J gene: TRBJ1-2
V gene: TRBV24-1
CDR3 DNA: TGTGCCACCAGTGATTTAAACTATGGCTACACCTTC
CDR3 protein: CATSDLNYGYTF

D gene: .
clone size: .
J gene: TRBJ1-1
V gene: TRBV9
CDR3 DNA: TGTGCCAGCAGCGACCGGATCCGCGATGAGCAGTTCTTT
CDR3 protein: CASSDRIRDEQFF

D gene: .
clone size: .
J gene: TRBJ1-1
V gene: TRBV29-1
CDR3 DNA: TGCAGCGTTGAAAGCCGGCTACAGCTGAACACTGAAGCTTTCTTT
CDR3 protein: CSVESRLQLNTEAFF

D gene: .
clone size: many
J gene: TRBJ1-2
V gene: TRBV7-3
CDR3 DNA: TGTGCCAGCAGCTTATCGTCGGACAGCGACTATGGCTACACCTTC
CDR3 protein: CASSLSSDSDYGYTF

D gene: .
clone size: .
J gene: TRBJ1-1
V gene: TRBV7-6
CDR3 DNA: TGCGCCAGCAGCCCGAACTCGAACACTAAAGCTTTCTTT
CDR3 protein: CASSPNSNTKAFF

D gene: TRBD1
clone size: .
J gene: TRBJ2-7
V gene: TRBV15
CDR3 DNA: TGTGCCACCAGCAAGGACAGGGGAACCTACGAGCAGTACTTC
CDR3 protein: CATSKDRGTYEQYF

D gene: .
clone size: .
J gene: TRBJ1-2
V gene: TRBV2
CDR3 DNA: TGTGCCAGCAGTGAGGGGGCCATCGACAGCAAACACTTC
CDR3 protein: CASSEGAIDSKHF

D gene: .
clone size: .
J gene: TRBJ1-6
V gene: TRBV7-9
CDR3 DNA: TGTGCCAGCAGCTTATTTGGAAGCTCCTATAATTCACCCCTCCACTTT
CDR3 protein: CASSLFGSSYNSPLHF